Below, one TCR beta chain is given with its context. No cognate antigen has been identified for it. No much larger clone exists at a distance of one base, and base qualities are not known. Compared with germline, V lacks 4 bases and J lacks 0 bases; bases without a gene match: 6. The CDR3 numbers 16 residues from cysteine through phenylalanine. Only the CDR3 part of the read is kept: 48 bases, read in frame from the first base. CDR1 and CDR2 are drawn from the germline V gene: SGHTA, FQGNSA. The sample originates from a study of OX40 agonist ivuxolimab in advanced cancers. For the wider study: Ivuxolimab was a fully human IgG2 agonistic monoclonal antibody targeting the costimulatory receptor OX40 (CD134). Intravenous ivuxolimab was administered to patients every 2 weeks at six dose levels: 0.01, 0.1, 0.3, 1.5, 3 and 10 mg/kg. Of the roughly 52 dose-escalation patients, hepatocellular carcinoma was present in around 19, melanoma in about 15, renal cell carcinoma in 9 and head and neck cancer in 9. In the dose-escalation cohort, 70% to 90% of patients were male, and the mean age was 60 years with a range of 23 to 79. Prior anti-PD-1, anti-PD-L1 or anti-CTLA-4 therapy was permitted, and checkpoint inhibitors had been received by roughly two fifths of dose-escalation patients. Partial responses occurred in three dose-escalation patients, of whom one had hepatocellular carcinoma and two had cutaneous melanoma. Peripheral TCRbeta sequencing was intended to test whether TCR sequence diversity was altered and clonal T-cell expansion was caused by ivuxolimab. The paper covers the monotherapy dose-escalation part of the phase I ivuxolimab trial, which included N of about 51 patients.

For sequencing of the TCRbeta CDR3 region, genomic DNA was extracted from the sorted cells. The immunoSEQ Assay was used for sequencing of TCRbeta CDR3 regions. The table comes from immuneACCESS by way of TCRdb, which keeps in-frame sequences with V and J called. Part of the clones is missing from these tables; in studies checked, under half for an unresolved V gene and the rest for unknown reasons. In all, the sample holds about 74,000 clones, and 90% to 95% of those were seen once. Less than 6% of the sample is taken by the ten largest. The trial excluded patients who had a history of autoimmune disease or were on systemic immunosuppression. Peripheral blood for TCR sequencing was collected from all dose cohorts at baseline, on cycle 4 day 1, and on cycle 7 day 1. Samples came from an open-label, multicenter, first-in-human phase I dose-escalation trial of ivuxolimab. Adults with locally advanced or metastatic melanoma, renal cell carcinoma, hepatocellular carcinoma or head and neck squamous cell carcinoma were enrolled in the trial. Before TCR sequencing, CD4+ T cells and CD8+ T cells were sorted from peripheral blood as separate populations.

General findings and caveats noted by the study authors: Low levels of normalized T-cell clonal expansion were also seen in some patients who did not respond. The antigen specificity of the peripheral T cells that underwent clonal expansion was not determined. On average, CD8+ T cells showed more expanded clones than CD4+ T cells after ivuxolimab. In the 0.1-3.0 mg/kg groups, partial responders were among the patients with the lowest normalized peripheral clonal expansion, particularly in CD8+ T cells. At doses of 0.1 to 3.0 mg/kg, clonal expansion of both CD4+ and CD8+ blood T cells was observed from baseline to week 6.

The sequencing here drew on CD4+ or CD8+ T cells sorted from blood, taken in a trial of the OX40 agonist ivuxolimab. This sequence uses TRBV7-2 and TRBJ2-1; 7 junctional bases match TRBD2. The clonotype comes from an adult with an advanced solid tumor such as melanoma, head and neck, liver or kidney cancer. The bases read TGTGCCAGCAGCTCGGGACTAATGAGCTCCTACAATGAGCAGTTCTTC. This gives the protein CASSSGLMSSYNEQFF.